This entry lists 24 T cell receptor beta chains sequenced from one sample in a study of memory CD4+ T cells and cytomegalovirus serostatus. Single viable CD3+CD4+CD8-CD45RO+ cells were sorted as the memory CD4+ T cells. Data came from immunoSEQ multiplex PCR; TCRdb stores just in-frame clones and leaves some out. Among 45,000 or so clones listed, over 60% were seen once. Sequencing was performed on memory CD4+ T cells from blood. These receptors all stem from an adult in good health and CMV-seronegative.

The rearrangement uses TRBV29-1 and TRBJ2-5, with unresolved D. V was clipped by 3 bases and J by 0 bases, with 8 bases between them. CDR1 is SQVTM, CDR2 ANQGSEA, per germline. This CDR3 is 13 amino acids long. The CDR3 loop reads CSVDGAYQETQYF. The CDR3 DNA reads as TGCAGCGTTGATGGTGCGTACCAAGAGACCCAGTACTTC.

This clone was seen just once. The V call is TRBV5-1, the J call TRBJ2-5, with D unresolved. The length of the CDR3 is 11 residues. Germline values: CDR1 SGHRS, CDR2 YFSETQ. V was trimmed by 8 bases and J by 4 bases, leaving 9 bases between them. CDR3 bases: TGCGCCAGTCGAGACGGAGAGACCCAGTACTTC. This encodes CASRDGETQYF. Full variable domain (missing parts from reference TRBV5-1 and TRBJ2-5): KAGVTQTPRYLIKTRGQQVTLSCSPISGHRSVSWYQQTPGQGLQFLFEYFSETQRNKGNFPGRFSGRQFSNSRSEMNVSTLELGDSALYLCASRDGETQYFGPGTRLLVL.

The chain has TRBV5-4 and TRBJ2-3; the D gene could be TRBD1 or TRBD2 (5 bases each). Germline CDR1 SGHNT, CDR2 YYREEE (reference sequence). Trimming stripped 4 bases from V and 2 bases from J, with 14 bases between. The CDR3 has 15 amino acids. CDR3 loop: CASSAGTGYTDTQYF. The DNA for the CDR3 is TGTGCCAGCAGCGCCGGGACGGGATACACAGATACGCAGTATTTT.

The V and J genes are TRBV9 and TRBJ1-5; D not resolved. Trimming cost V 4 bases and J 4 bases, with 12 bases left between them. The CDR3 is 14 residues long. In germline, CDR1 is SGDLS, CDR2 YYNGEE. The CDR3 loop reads CASSSAPGNQPQHF. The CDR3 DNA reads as TGTGCCAGCAGCTCAGCCCCGGGAAATCAGCCCCAGCATTTT.

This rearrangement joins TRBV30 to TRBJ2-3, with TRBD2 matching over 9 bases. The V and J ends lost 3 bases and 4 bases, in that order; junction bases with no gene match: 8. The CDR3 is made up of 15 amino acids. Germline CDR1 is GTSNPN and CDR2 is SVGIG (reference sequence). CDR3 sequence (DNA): TGTGCCTGGAGGCGGTTTAGCGGGAGATCAGATACGCAGTATTTT. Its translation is CAWRRFSGRSDTQYF.

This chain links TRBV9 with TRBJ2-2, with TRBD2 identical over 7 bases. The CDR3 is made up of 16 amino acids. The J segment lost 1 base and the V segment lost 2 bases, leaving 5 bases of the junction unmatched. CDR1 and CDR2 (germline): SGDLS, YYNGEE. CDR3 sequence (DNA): TGTGCCAGCAGCGTTTTGGCTAGCGGGAACACCGGGGAGCTGTTTTTT. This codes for CASSVLASGNTGELFF.

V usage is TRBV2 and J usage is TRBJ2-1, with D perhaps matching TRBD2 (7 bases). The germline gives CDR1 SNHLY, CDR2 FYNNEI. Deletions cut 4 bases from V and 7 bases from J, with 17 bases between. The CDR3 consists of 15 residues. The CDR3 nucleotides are TGTGCCAGCAGTGGTGGGGGCGGGAGTGGTAATGAGCAGTTCTTC. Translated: CASSGGGGSGNEQFF. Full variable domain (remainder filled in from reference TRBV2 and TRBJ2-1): EPEVTQTPSHQVTQMGQEVILRCVPISNHLYFYWYRQILGQKVEFLVSFYNNEISEKSEIFDDQFSVERPDGSNFTLKIRSTKLEDSAMYFCASSGGGGSGNEQFFGPGTRLTVL.

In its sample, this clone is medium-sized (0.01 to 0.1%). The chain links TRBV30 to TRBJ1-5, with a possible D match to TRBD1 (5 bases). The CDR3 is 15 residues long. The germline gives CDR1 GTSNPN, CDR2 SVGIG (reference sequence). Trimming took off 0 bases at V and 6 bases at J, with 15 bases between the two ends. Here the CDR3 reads CAWSVQRGRSQPQHF. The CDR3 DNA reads TGTGCCTGGAGTGTACAAAGGGGTAGGAGTCAGCCCCAGCATTTT.

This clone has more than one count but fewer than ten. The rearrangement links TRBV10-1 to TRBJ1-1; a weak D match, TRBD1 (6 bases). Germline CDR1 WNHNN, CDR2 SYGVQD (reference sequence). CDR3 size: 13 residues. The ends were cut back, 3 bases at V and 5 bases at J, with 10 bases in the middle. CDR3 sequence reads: CASSEGGGTEAFF. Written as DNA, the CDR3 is TGCGCCAGCAGTGAAGGGGGTGGAACTGAAGCTTTCTTT.

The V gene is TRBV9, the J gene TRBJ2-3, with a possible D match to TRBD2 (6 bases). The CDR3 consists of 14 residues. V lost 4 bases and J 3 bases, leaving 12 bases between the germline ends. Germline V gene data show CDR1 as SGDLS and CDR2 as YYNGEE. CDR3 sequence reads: CASSPLSGTDTQYF. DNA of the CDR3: TGTGCCAGCAGCCCACTTAGCGGTACAGATACGCAGTATTTT.

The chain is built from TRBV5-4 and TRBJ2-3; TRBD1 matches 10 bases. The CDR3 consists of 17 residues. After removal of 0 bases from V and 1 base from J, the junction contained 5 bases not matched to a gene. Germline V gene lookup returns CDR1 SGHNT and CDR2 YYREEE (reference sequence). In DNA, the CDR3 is TGTGCCAGCAGCTTGGGGACAGGGGGAAGGGGCACAGATACGCAGTATTTT. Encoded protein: CASSLGTGGRGTDTQYF.

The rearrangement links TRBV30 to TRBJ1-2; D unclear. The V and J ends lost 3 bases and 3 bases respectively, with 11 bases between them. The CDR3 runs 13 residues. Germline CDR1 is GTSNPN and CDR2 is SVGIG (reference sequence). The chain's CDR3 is CAWRGSSHYGYTF. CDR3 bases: TGTGCCTGGAGGGGCAGTAGTCACTATGGCTACACCTTC.

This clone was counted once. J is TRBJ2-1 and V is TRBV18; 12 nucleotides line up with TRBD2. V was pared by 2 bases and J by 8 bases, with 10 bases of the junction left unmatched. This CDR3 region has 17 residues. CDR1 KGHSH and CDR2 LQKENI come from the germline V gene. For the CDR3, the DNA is TGTGCCAGCTCACCATACCTAGCGGGAGGGCCCGTAGATGAGCAGTTCTTC. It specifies CASSPYLAGGPVDEQFF.

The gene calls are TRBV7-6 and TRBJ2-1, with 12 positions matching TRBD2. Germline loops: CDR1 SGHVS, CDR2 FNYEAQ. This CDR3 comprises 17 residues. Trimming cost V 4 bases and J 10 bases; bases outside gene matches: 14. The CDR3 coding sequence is TGTGCCAGCAGCTCAGCCCCTAGCGGGAGGGCCTGGGTGGAGCAGTTCTTC. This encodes CASSSAPSGRAWVEQFF.

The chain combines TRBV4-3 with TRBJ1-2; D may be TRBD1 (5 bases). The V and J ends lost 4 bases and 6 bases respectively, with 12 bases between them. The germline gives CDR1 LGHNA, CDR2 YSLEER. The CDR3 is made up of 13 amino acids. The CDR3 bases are TGCGCCAGCAGCCTTAGCGTGGGGGATGGCTACACCTTC. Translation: CASSLSVGDGYTF.

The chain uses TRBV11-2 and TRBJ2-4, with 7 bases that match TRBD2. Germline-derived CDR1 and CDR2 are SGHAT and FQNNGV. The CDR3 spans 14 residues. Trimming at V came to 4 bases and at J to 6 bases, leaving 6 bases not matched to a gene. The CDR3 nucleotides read TGTGCCAGCAGCTCCCCTAGCGGCGGAAACATTCAGTACTTC. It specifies CASSSPSGGNIQYF.

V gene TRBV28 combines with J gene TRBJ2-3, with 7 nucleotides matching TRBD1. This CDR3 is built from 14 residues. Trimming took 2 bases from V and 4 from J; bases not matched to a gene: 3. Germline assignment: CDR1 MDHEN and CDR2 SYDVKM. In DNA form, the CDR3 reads TGTGCCAGCAGTTTAGACAGGGATGCAGATACGCAGTATTTT. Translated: CASSLDRDADTQYF.

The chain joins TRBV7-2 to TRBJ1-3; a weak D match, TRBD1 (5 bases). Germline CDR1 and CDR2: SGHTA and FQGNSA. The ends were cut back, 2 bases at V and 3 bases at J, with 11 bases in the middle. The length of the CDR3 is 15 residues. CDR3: CASSLPGALGNTIYF. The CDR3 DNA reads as TGTGCCAGCAGCTTACCCGGGGCGCTTGGAAACACCATATATTTT.

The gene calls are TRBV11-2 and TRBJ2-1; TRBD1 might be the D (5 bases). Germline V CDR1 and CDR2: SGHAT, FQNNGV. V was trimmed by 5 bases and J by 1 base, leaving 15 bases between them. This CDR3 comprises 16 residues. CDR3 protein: CASSPRVGLSYNEQFF. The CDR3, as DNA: TGTGCCAGCAGCCCCAGGGTGGGTTTGTCCTACAATGAGCAGTTCTTC.

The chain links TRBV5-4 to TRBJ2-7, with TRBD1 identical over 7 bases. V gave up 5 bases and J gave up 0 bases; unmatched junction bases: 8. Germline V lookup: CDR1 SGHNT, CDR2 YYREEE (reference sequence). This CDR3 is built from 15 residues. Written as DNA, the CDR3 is TGTGCCAGCAGTTCTGACAGGGCCCACTCCTACGAGCAGTACTTC. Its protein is CASSSDRAHSYEQYF.

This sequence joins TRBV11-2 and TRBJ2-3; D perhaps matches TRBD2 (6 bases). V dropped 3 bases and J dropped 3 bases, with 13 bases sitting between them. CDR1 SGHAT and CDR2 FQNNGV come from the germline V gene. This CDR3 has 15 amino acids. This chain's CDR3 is CASSFHPGRTDTQYF. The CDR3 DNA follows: TGTGCCAGCAGCTTCCACCCGGGGAGGACAGATACGCAGTATTTT.

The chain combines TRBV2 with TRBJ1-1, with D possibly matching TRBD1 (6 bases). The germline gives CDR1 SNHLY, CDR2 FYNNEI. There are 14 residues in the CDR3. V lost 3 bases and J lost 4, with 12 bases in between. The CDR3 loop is CASSDYRAGTEAFF. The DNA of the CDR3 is TGTGCCAGCAGTGACTACAGGGCGGGCACTGAAGCTTTCTTT. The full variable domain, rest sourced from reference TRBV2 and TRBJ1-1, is EPEVTQTPSHQVTQMGQEVILRCVPISNHLYFYWYRQILGQKVEFLVSFYNNEISEKSEIFDDQFSVERPDGSNFTLKIRSTKLEDSAMYFCASSDYRAGTEAFFGQGTRLTVV.

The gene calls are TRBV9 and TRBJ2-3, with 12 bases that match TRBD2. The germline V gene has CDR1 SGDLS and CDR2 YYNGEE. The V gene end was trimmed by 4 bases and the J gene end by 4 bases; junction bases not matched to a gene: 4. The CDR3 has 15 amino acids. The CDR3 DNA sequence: TGTGCCAGCAGCCTCGGGACTAGCGGGCCAGATACGCAGTATTTT. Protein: CASSLGTSGPDTQYF.

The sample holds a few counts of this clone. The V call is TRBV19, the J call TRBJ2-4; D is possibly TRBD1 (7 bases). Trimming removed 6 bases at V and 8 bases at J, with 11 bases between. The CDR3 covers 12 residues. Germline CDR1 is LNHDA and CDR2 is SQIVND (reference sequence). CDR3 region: CASRQGGDIQYF. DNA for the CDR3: TGTGCCAGTAGGCAGGGGGGTGACATTCAGTACTTC.